This T cell receptor beta chain was captured by sequencing in a study of post-analysis software for immune sequencing data. Notes on the study in general: Four or five TRBV segments (TRBV5-6, TRBV5-1 and TRBV20-1 among them) occurred more frequently in patients than in controls.

The CDR3 length is 14 residues. Trimming at V came to 5 bases and at J to 5 bases, leaving 4 bases not matched to a gene. From germline, CDR1 is MNHNS and CDR2 SASEGT. Prepared libraries of TCR beta cDNA carried unique molecular identifiers. TCRdb passed the PCR reads through MiXCR, listing each CDR3 protein once. The sample records 500,000 to 600,000 distinct CDR3 sequences, roughly 40% being singletons. In the case of this clonotype: Its specificity is unknown.

The sample was blood. V usage is TRBV6-1 and J usage is TRBJ2-7; 12 bases are shared with TRBD2. The clonotype was recovered from a girl under 18 with multiple sclerosis. The CDR3 bases are TGTGCCAGCAGTTCGACTAGCGGGAGCGACGAGCAGTACTTC. This codes for CASSSTSGSDEQYF.